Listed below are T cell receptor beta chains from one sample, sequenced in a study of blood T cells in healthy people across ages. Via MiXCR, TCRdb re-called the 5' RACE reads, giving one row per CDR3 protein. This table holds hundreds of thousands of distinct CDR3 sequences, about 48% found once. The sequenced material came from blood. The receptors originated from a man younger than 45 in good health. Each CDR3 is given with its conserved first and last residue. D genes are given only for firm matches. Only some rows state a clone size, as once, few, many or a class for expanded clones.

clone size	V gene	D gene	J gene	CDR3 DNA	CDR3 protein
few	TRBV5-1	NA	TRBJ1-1	TGCGCCAGCAGCTTGGCATCCGGGACGAACACTGAAGCTTTCTTT	CASSLASGTNTEAFF
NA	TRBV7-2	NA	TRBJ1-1	TGTGCCAGCAGCTTGAATGAGGGTGCTGAAGCTTTCTTT	CASSLNEGAEAFF
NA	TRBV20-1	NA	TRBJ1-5	TGCAGTGCCCAAGGGAGGGTTGTAGGCAATCAGCCCCAGCATTTT	CSAQGRVVGNQPQHF
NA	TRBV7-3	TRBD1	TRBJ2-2	TGTGCCAGCAGCGACCGACAGGGGGGTACCGGGGAGCTGTTTTTT	CASSDRQGGTGELFF
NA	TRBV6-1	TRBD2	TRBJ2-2	TGTGCCAGCAGTGTGACTAGCGGGAGGAACACCGGGGAGCTGTTTTTT	CASSVTSGRNTGELFF
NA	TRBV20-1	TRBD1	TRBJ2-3	TGCAGTGCTAGAGGGGACAGGCCTATTCGGGATACGCAGTATTTT	CSARGDRPIRDTQYF
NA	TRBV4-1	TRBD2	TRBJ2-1	TGCGCCAGCACGGGGACTCCAGGGACTAGCGGCTACAATGAGCAGTTCTTC	CASTGTPGTSGYNEQFF
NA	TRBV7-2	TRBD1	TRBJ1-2	TGTGCCAGCAGCTCTATAACAGGGGGGATCTATGGCTACACCTTC	CASSSITGGIYGYTF
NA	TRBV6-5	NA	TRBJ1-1	TGTGCCAGCAGTTACGTCGTCCCGGGGAATGCTGAAGCTTTCTTT	CASSYVVPGNAEAFF
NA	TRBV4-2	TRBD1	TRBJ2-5	TGTGCCAGCAGCCGGGACAGGGATAGGGGGACCCAGTACTTC	CASSRDRDRGTQYF
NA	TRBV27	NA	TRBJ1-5	TGTGCCAGCAGACTTACAGGTAGCAATCAGCCCCAGCATTTT	CASRLTGSNQPQHF
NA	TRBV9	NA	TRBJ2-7	TGTGCCTGCAGCGGCGACAAAGACTACGAGCAGTACTTC	CACSGDKDYEQYF
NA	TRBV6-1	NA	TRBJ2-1	TGTGCCAGCAGTCCTGGACTAACCTATGAGCAGTTCTTC	CASSPGLTYEQFF
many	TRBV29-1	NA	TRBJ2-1	TGCAGCGGGATCCGGGACATCTCCTACAATGAGCAGTTCTTC	CSGIRDISYNEQFF
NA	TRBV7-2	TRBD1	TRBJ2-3	TGTGCCAGCAGCCCTGACAGGGGAACAGATACGCAGTATTTT	CASSPDRGTDTQYF
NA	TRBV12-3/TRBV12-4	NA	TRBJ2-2	TGTGCCAGCAGACCCGGACTGAACACCGGGGAGCTGTTTTTT	CASRPGLNTGELFF
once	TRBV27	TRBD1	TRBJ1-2	TGTGCCAGCGGATCACGGGGACAGGGATTTTCCTATGGCTACACCTTC	CASGSRGQGFSYGYTF
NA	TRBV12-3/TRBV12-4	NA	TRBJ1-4	TGTGCCAACACCCTCGGGGGAAGGTTTAATGAAAAACTGTTTTTT	CANTLGGRFNEKLFF
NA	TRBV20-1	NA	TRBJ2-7	TGCAGTGCTAGAGATCCTTGGGGGTCCTACGAGCAGTACTTC	CSARDPWGSYEQYF
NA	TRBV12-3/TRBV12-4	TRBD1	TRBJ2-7	TGTGCCAGCAGTCTTCTATGGACAGGTTCCTACGAGCAGTACTTC	CASSLLWTGSYEQYF
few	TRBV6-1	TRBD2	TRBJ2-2	TGTGCCAGCATTCGGAGTGGGGGGGATACCGGGGAGCTGTTTTTT	CASIRSGGDTGELFF
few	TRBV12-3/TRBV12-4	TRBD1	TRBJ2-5	TGTGCCAGCAGTTACGGGACAGGGGTTCGGGAGACCCAGTACTTC	CASSYGTGVRETQYF
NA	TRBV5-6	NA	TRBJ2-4	TGTGCCAGCAGCTTGGCCCGGGGGACACCTGCCAAAAACATTCAGTACTTC	CASSLARGTPAKNIQYF
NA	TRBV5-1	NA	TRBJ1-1	TGCGCCAGCAGCTTGCTTCGGCAGACCGCTTCTGAAGCTTTCTTT	CASSLLRQTASEAFF
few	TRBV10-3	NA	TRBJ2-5	TGTGCCATCCGGCGCTGGGGGACGCAAGAGACCCAGTACTTC	CAIRRWGTQETQYF
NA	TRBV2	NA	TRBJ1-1	TGTGCCAGCATTCAGGAACTGAACACTGAAGCTTTCTTT	CASIQELNTEAFF
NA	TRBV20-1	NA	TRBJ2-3	TGCAGTGCTACAGGGGCCCCCACAGATACGCAGTATTTT	CSATGAPTDTQYF
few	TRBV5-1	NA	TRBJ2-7	TGCGCCAGCAGCTTGGATTTAGGTCGCGCCTACGAGCAGTACTTC	CASSLDLGRAYEQYF
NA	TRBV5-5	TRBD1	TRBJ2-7	TGTGCCAGCAGCTCAGCCGGGACAGCAAACTCCTACGAGCAGTACTTC	CASSSAGTANSYEQYF
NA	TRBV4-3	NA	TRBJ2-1	TGCGCCAGGTCCGGATGGGCCTCCTACAATGAGCAGTTCTTC	CARSGWASYNEQFF
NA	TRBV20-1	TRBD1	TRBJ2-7	TGCAGTGCTAGAGTCAGCTGGGACAGTTCCTACGAGCAGTACTTC	CSARVSWDSSYEQYF
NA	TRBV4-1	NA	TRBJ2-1	TGCGCCAGCAGCACGGACCCCAGTTACAATGAGCAGTTCTTC	CASSTDPSYNEQFF
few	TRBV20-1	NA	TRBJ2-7	TGCAGTGGAAGGGGGGGACAGTGGCCCTACGAGCAGTACTTC	CSGRGGQWPYEQYF
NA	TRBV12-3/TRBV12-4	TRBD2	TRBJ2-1	TGTGCCAGCCGGAGAGCGGGAGGGGCTGAGCAGTTCTTC	CASRRAGGAEQFF
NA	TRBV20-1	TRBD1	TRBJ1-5	TGCAGTGCCGGACAGGGGGCTGATCAGCCCCAGCATTTT	CSAGQGADQPQHF
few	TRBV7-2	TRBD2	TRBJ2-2	TGTGCCAGCAGCTTGACGGGGGGGGACACCGGGGAGCTGTTTTTT	CASSLTGGDTGELFF
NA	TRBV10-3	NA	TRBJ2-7	TGTGCCATCAGTGAGGGACAACCCCCACACGAGCAGTACTTC	CAISEGQPPHEQYF
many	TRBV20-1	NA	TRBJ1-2	TGCAGTGCGTCGGCGGACTCTAACTATGGCTACACCTTC	CSASADSNYGYTF
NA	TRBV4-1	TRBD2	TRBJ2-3	TGCGCCAGCGGCCTAGGGATGGTAGCGGGGGTCTCAGATACGCAGTATTTT	CASGLGMVAGVSDTQYF
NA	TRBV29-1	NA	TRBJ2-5	TGCAGCGCCGAGGCTCTGGAGACCCAGTACTTC	CSAEALETQYF
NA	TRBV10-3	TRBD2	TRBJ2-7	TGTGCCATCAGGTTAGAGCGGGGGGCCTACGAGCAGTACTTC	CAIRLERGAYEQYF
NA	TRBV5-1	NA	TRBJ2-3	TGCGCCAGCAGCCTCCTGGGGCTTTTCACAGATACGCAGTATTTT	CASSLLGLFTDTQYF
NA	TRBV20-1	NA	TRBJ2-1	TGCAGTGCTAGTGGAGTCCGGAACCTACCCTACAATGAGCAGTTCTTC	CSASGVRNLPYNEQFF
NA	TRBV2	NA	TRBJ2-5	TGTGCCAGCACTGCGGAAGGGGGTTCTCAAGAGACCCAGTACTTC	CASTAEGGSQETQYF
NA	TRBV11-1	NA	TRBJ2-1	TGTGCCAGCAGCTTTCGGCAGGGAGGCAACAATGAGCAGTTCTTC	CASSFRQGGNNEQFF
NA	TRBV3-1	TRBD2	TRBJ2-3	TGTGCCAGCAGTTACGGACTAGCGGGGGGGCGGAGCACAGATACGCAGTATTTT	CASSYGLAGGRSTDTQYF
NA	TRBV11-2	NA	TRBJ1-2	TGTGCCAGCAGCTTAGTTACAGGGAAGGGCTACACCTTC	CASSLVTGKGYTF
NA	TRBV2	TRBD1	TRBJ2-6	TGTGCCAGCAGAGGGACAGGGGGCAACTCTGGGGCCAACGTCCTGACTTTC	CASRGTGGNSGANVLTF
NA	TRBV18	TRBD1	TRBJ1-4	TGTGCCAGCTCACCGCGCAGTACAGGGGGCTTTGAAAAACTGTTTTTT	CASSPRSTGGFEKLFF
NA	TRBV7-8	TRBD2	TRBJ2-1	TGTGCCAGCAGCTTAGTCACTAGCGGTTACTCCTACAATGAGCAGTTCTTC	CASSLVTSGYSYNEQFF
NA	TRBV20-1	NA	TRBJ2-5	TGCAGTGCTAGCACCGAAGAGACCCAGTACTTC	CSASTEETQYF
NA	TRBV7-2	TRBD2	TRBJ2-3	TGTGCCAGCAGGAAGGGGGCTAGCGGGGGACGCTTCACAGATACGCAGTATTTT	CASRKGASGGRFTDTQYF
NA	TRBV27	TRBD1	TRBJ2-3	TGTGCCAGCAGTTTATCGACAGGGGGGACAGATACGCAGTATTTT	CASSLSTGGTDTQYF
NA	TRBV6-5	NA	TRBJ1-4	TGTGCCAGCAGTAAATTATTAACAGATACTAATGAAAAACTGTTTTTT	CASSKLLTDTNEKLFF